One and the same sample provided the 32 T cell receptor beta chains below, sequenced in a study of lymphopenia after photon versus proton radiotherapy. The data were produced by immunoSEQ multiplex PCR, yet TCRdb's version contains in-frame clones alone and is incomplete. The sample holds around 31,000 clones, 85% to 90% seen once. Source: peripheral blood, taken from a patient treated with proton-based radiotherapy. Receptor source: a woman in her seventies with pancreatic cancer. Some clones in this sample may be carry-over from other donors' samples.

The chain couples TRBV4-3 to TRBJ2-3; D might be TRBD1 or TRBD2, each matching 5 bases. The germline V gene encodes CDR1 LGHNA and CDR2 YSLEER. V gave up 0 bases and J gave up 2 bases, with 12 bases separating them. The CDR3 extends over 16 amino acids. The CDR3 DNA follows: TGCGCCAGCAGCCAAGAGGTGAGGGGTATCACAGATACGCAGTATTTT. It encodes CASSQEVRGITDTQYF.

This clone came up once. V and J are TRBV10-3 and TRBJ2-3; TRBD2 aligns across 11 bases. Losses at the gene ends were 6 bases for V and 0 bases for J; bases not matched to a gene: 11. Germline V lookup: CDR1 ENHRY, CDR2 SYGVKD. The CDR3 sequence is 18 residues long. The CDR3 DNA sequence: TGTGCCATCAGCCATCCGGGACTAGCGGAGATAAGCACAGATACGCAGTATTTT. This translates into CAISHPGLAEISTDTQYF.

The rearrangement links TRBV28 to TRBJ2-5; TRBD1 matches 12 bases. The CDR3 has 16 amino acids. CDR1 and CDR2 from the germline V gene are MDHEN and SYDVKM. Losses at the gene ends were 4 bases for V and 5 bases for J; bases not matched to a gene: 8. Here the CDR3 reads CASSSTGQGATETQYF. As DNA, the CDR3 is TGTGCCAGCAGTTCTACGGGACAGGGGGCTACGGAGACCCAGTACTTC.

The chain couples TRBV30 to TRBJ2-3; 13 nucleotides agree with TRBD2. The CDR3 runs to 18 residues. V shed 1 base, J shed 8 bases, and the junction held 15 bases outside the gene matches. Germline V gene data show CDR1 as GTSNPN and CDR2 as SVGIG (reference sequence). CDR3 loop: CAWSGTLGTSGKGGTQYF. CDR3 nucleotides: TGTGCCTGGAGTGGAACCCTCGGGACTAGCGGGAAAGGCGGTACGCAGTATTTT.

The CDR3 loop reads CSVEEVAGPGANVLTF. The CDR3 DNA is TGCAGCGTTGAAGAGGTTGCAGGGCCCGGGGCCAACGTCCTGACTTTC. This chain links TRBV29-1 with TRBJ2-6; D may be TRBD1 (5 bases). V was pared by 0 bases and J by 4 bases, with 13 bases between. The CDR3 length is 16 residues. Germline V gene lookup returns CDR1 SQVTM and CDR2 ANQGSEA.

To note about this clone: Sequence at one end of the junction differs from germline and may be a read error. The chain recombines TRBV5-1 with TRBJ1-2; D ambiguous. The CDR3 runs 14 residues. Germline lookup yields CDR1 SGHRS and CDR2 YFSETQ. CDR3 in amino acids: CTSSLAPGLEGYTF. CDR3 coding DNA: TGCACCAGCAGCTTGGCCCCGGGATTGGAAGGCTACACCTTC. Full variable domain (remainder filled in from reference TRBV5-1 and TRBJ1-2): KAGVTQTPRYLIKTRGQQVTLSCSPISGHRSVSWYQQTPGQGLQFLFEYFSETQRNKGNFPGRFSGRQFSNSRSEMNVSTLELGDSALYLCTSSLAPGLEGYTFGSGTRLTVV.

In its sample, this clone was seen a few times. The gene calls are TRBV6-5 and TRBJ2-7; 8 bases line up with TRBD1. This CDR3 region has 15 residues. Germline CDR1 and CDR2: MNHEY and SVGAGI. Unmatched junction bases numbered 13, after V lost 6 bases and J lost 6 bases. CDR3 DNA: TGTGCCAGCAGAAACTCCCGGCAGGGGGCCCGCGAGCAGTACTTC. This codes for CASRNSRQGAREQYF.

The V call is TRBV2, the J call TRBJ2-5, with 8 bases fitting TRBD1. V lost 5 bases and J lost 4; bases outside the gene matches: 6. Per germline, CDR1 SNHLY and CDR2 FYNNEI. This CDR3 is built from 14 residues. This CDR3 is CASSRQGLGETQYF. The CDR3 nucleotides are TGTGCCAGCAGTAGACAGGGGCTTGGAGAGACCCAGTACTTC.

The V call is TRBV29-1, the J call TRBJ2-3; D not resolved. The V end lost 6 bases, the J end lost 0 bases, and 10 bases lay between the germline ends. The CDR3 consists of 13 residues. Germline values: CDR1 SQVTM, CDR2 ANQGSEA. CDR3 in DNA: TGCAGCGTGATCACCCCTAGCACAGATACGCAGTATTTT. Its translation: CSVITPSTDTQYF.

In its sample, this clone was seen once. The chain has TRBV7-2 and TRBJ2-5, with D possibly being TRBD1 or TRBD2 (5 bases each). V lost 4 bases and J lost 7, with 13 bases in between. This CDR3 is 13 amino acids long. Per the germline V gene, CDR1 is SGHTA and CDR2 is FQGNSA. The CDR3 DNA sequence: TGTGCCAGCAGCTCGGGACCCCCGGGGACCCAGTACTTC. It is translated as CASSSGPPGTQYF. Full variable domain (outside the CDR3, taken from reference TRBV7-2 and TRBJ2-5): GAGVSQSPSNKVTEKGKDVELRCDPISGHTALYWYRQSLGQGLEFLIYFQGNSAPDKSGLPSDRFSAERTGGSVSTLTIQRTQQEDSAVYLCASSSGPPGTQYFGPGTRLLVL.

The J gene is TRBJ2-7, the V gene TRBV7-3; D is ambiguous. The germline V gene has CDR1 SGHTA and CDR2 FQGTGA. Trimming took off 5 bases at V and 4 bases at J, with 15 bases between the two ends. This CDR3 is built from 14 residues. CDR3 in amino acids: CASSPGGERYEQYF. Here the CDR3 DNA reads TGTGCCAGCAGCCCTGGTGGTGAACGGTACGAGCAGTACTTC. Using reference TRBV7-3 and TRBJ2-7 for the parts outside the CDR3, the full variable domain is GAGVSQTPSNKVTEKGKYVELRCDPISGHTALYWYRQSLGQGPEFLIYFQGTGAADDSGLPNDRFFAVRPEGSVSTLKIQRTERGDSAVYLCASSPGGERYEQYFGPGTRLTVT.

The chain couples TRBV6-5 to TRBJ2-1, with D tentatively TRBD1 or TRBD2 (5 bases each). The CDR3 contains 15 residues. The germline V and J ends were trimmed by 0 bases and 9 bases, with 15 bases remaining between them. Looked up from germline, CDR1 is MNHEY and CDR2 is SVGAGI. The CDR3 loop is CASSYSGTDTGEQFF. DNA for the CDR3: TGTGCCAGCAGTTACTCGGGGACGGATACGGGTGAGCAGTTCTTC.

V is TRBV9 and J is TRBJ2-1; possibly TRBD2 for D (5 bases). V gave up 1 base and J gave up 7 bases, with 9 bases separating them. This CDR3 is 13 amino acids long. CDR1 and CDR2 from the germline V gene are SGDLS and YYNGEE. The CDR3 spells CASSVSVANEQFF. DNA for the CDR3: TGTGCCAGCAGCGTATCCGTAGCGAATGAGCAGTTCTTC.

The V call is TRBV2, the J call TRBJ1-6; 8 nucleotides match TRBD1. This CDR3 has 13 amino acids. Trimming cost V 4 bases and J 7 bases; bases outside gene matches: 0. The germline V gene encodes CDR1 SNHLY and CDR2 FYNNEI. The CDR3 spells CASSGTGNSPLHF. CDR3 coding DNA: TGTGCCAGCAGTGGGACAGGGAATTCACCCCTCCACTTT.

The chain combines TRBV7-2 with TRBJ2-7, with D perhaps being TRBD1 or TRBD2 (5 bases each). The CDR3 sequence is 13 residues long. Germline V CDR1 and CDR2: SGHTA, FQGNSA. V lost 5 bases, J lost 4 bases, and 12 bases lay in between. This CDR3 reads CASSGTSTYEQYF. DNA of the CDR3: TGTGCCAGCAGCGGGACCTCTACTTACGAGCAGTACTTC.

This chain joins TRBV19 and TRBJ2-4; D is possibly TRBD1 (5 bases). V shed 5 bases and J shed 2 bases, with 16 bases lying between them. The CDR3 covers 16 residues. Per germline, CDR1 LNHDA and CDR2 SQIVND (reference sequence). The DNA of the CDR3 is TGTGCCAGTAGTTGGACATCGTCCGCGCCCAAAAACATTCAGTACTTC. Its protein product is CASSWTSSAPKNIQYF. Full variable domain (rest looked up from reference TRBV19 and TRBJ2-4): DGGITQSPKYLFRKEGQNVTLSCEQNLNHDAMYWYRQDPGQGLRLIYYSQIVNDFQKGDIAEGYSVSREKKESFPLTVTSAQKNPTAFYLCASSWTSSAPKNIQYFGAGTRLSVL.

The V and J genes are TRBV5-1 and TRBJ2-3; 7 bases agree with TRBD1. Trimming removed 9 bases from V and 3 bases from J; junction bases left unmatched: 10. In germline, CDR1 is SGHRS, CDR2 YFSETQ. This CDR3 has 14 residues. The CDR3 loop reads CATSIDRATDTQYF. DNA for the CDR3: TGCGCCACTTCTATCGACAGGGCAACAGATACGCAGTATTTT.

The chain joins TRBV15 to TRBJ1-5, with TRBD1 identical over 8 bases. The V gene's germline CDR1 is LNHNV and CDR2 YYDKDF (reference sequence). V lost 6 bases, J lost 4 bases, and 5 bases stayed unmatched. This CDR3 contains 14 residues. The CDR3 sequence is CATRPGGSNQPQHF. Written as DNA, the CDR3 is TGTGCCACCAGACCAGGGGGCTCAAATCAGCCCCAGCATTTT. Full variable domain (remainder filled in from reference TRBV15 and TRBJ1-5): DAMVIQNPRYQVTQFGKPVTLSCSQTLNHNVMYWYQQKSSQAPKLLFHYYDKDFNNEADTPDNFQSRRPNTSFCFLDIRSPGLGDTAMYLCATRPGGSNQPQHFGDGTRLSIL.

The rearrangement links TRBV30 to TRBJ2-3; D may be TRBD1 or TRBD2 (6 bases each). Germline V lookup: CDR1 GTSNPN, CDR2 SVGIG (reference sequence). The CDR3 runs 14 residues. V was cut by 4 bases and J by 4 bases, with 15 bases left in between. CDR3 in DNA: TGTGCCTGGACGGGGGCTAGTCTTGCAGATACGCAGTATTTT. This translates into CAWTGASLADTQYF.

The V gene is TRBV7-9, the J gene TRBJ2-1; 8 bases align to TRBD2. J gave up 6 bases and V 5 bases, and 12 bases lay outside the gene matches. CDR1 is SEHNR, CDR2 FQNEAQ, per germline (reference sequence). This CDR3 contains 16 residues. The CDR3 is CASSPLVGLGRNEQFF. For the CDR3, the DNA is TGTGCCAGCAGCCCCCTGGTGGGACTAGGGCGCAATGAGCAGTTCTTC. Based on the CDR3 plus reference TRBV7-9 and TRBJ2-1, the full variable domain is DTGVSQNPRHKITKRGQNVTFRCDPISEHNRLYWYRQTLGQGPEFLTYFQNEAQLEKSRLLSDRFSAERPKGSFSTLEIQRTEQGDSAMYLCASSPLVGLGRNEQFFGPGTRLTVL.

The rearrangement uses TRBV11-2 and TRBJ1-6, with a tentative D call TRBD1 (5 bases). There are 17 residues in the CDR3. Germline CDR1 reads SGHAT; CDR2 reads FQNNGV. V lost 0 bases and J lost 7, with 16 bases in between. The CDR3, as DNA: TGTGCCAGCAGCTTAGATAGGCCGGGGACGGGCAATTCACCCCTCCACTTT. It translates to CASSLDRPGTGNSPLHF.

The chain couples TRBV7-2 to TRBJ2-2; D is perhaps TRBD1 (5 bases). The V end lost 1 base, the J end lost 4 bases, and 7 bases lay between the germline ends. The CDR3 totals 14 residues. Germline V CDR1 and CDR2: SGHTA, FQGNSA. The CDR3 loop reads CASSLGGATGELFF. The CDR3 DNA follows: TGTGCCAGCAGCTTAGGTGGGGCCACCGGGGAGCTGTTTTTT.

V usage is TRBV28 and J usage is TRBJ1-1, with D possibly matching TRBD1 (6 bases). The germline V gene encodes CDR1 MDHEN and CDR2 SYDVKM. Trimming left V 1 base short and J 6 bases short, with 15 bases between. The CDR3 has 15 amino acids. The CDR3 loop reads CASSLSAGVVSEAFF. CDR3 bases: TGTGCCAGCAGTTTATCGGCAGGGGTGGTTTCTGAAGCTTTCTTT.

The genes are TRBV5-4 and TRBJ2-7; 9 bases fit TRBD2. The junction had 10 bases not matched to a gene; V was cut back by 0 bases and J by 6 bases. Germline lookup yields CDR1 SGHNT and CDR2 YYREEE (reference sequence). The CDR3 length is 16 residues. CDR3 sequence: CASSLDLGGRASEQYF. DNA of the CDR3: TGTGCCAGCAGCTTGGACCTTGGCGGGAGGGCCTCCGAGCAGTACTTC.

This chain links TRBV30 with TRBJ2-3; either TRBD1 or TRBD2 may supply D (6 bases each). CDR1 GTSNPN and CDR2 SVGIG come from the germline V gene (reference sequence). Deletions cut 3 bases from V and 2 bases from J, with 15 bases between. The CDR3 is 15 residues long. CDR3 amino acids: CAWRTPWGATDTQYF. DNA of the CDR3: TGTGCCTGGAGGACCCCTTGGGGGGCCACAGATACGCAGTATTTT.

The chain joins TRBV28 to TRBJ1-5, with D hard to call. This CDR3 region has 12 residues. CDR1 and CDR2 (germline): MDHEN, SYDVKM. The ends were cut back, 5 bases at V and 3 bases at J, with 5 bases in the middle. CDR3 in amino acids: CASSINNQPQHF. DNA of the CDR3: TGTGCCAGCAGTATAAACAATCAGCCCCAGCATTTT.

J is TRBJ1-4 and V is TRBV29-1; 7 bases line up with TRBD1. Germline V gene data show CDR1 as SQVTM and CDR2 as ANQGSEA. After removal of 4 bases from V and 8 bases from J, the junction contained 13 bases not matched to a gene. The CDR3 extends over 15 amino acids. CDR3 loop: CSVGDRVGLGEKLFF. The CDR3 DNA sequence: TGCAGCGTTGGTGACAGGGTGGGCTTAGGCGAAAAACTGTTTTTT.

The CDR3, as DNA: TGTGCCAGCAGCTTAGATAGGCCAGGACAGGTCTACTCCTACGAGCAGTACTTC. Protein sequence: CASSLDRPGQVYSYEQYF. This sequence joins TRBV11-2 and TRBJ2-7, with 7 bases aligning to TRBD1. CDR1 and CDR2 (germline): SGHAT, FQNNGV. The CDR3 spans 18 residues. V gave up 0 bases and J gave up 0 bases; unmatched junction bases: 11. Full variable domain (missing parts from reference TRBV11-2 and TRBJ2-7): EAGVAQSPRYKIIEKRQSVAFWCNPISGHATLYWYQQILGQGPKLLIQFQNNGVVDDSQLPKDRFSAERLKGVDSTLKIQPAKLEDSAVYLCASSLDRPGQVYSYEQYFGPGTRLTVT.

CDR3 loop: CASSQGGLFSTDTQYF. Written as DNA, the CDR3 is TGCGCCAGCAGCCAGGGCGGACTTTTTAGCACAGATACGCAGTATTTT. This rearrangement joins TRBV4-3 to TRBJ2-3; weak D call: TRBD2 (5 bases). The CDR3 consists of 16 residues. V was cut by 3 bases and J by 0 bases, with 13 bases left in between. Per germline, CDR1 LGHNA and CDR2 YSLEER.

This clone was seen a single time. The gene calls are TRBV11-3 and TRBJ1-1; D unclear. V lost 6 bases and J lost 3, with 14 bases in between. CDR1 and CDR2 (germline): SGHNT, YENEEA. The CDR3 sequence is 14 residues long. The CDR3 region is CASSPTRVHTEAFF. Here the CDR3 DNA reads TGTGCCAGCAGTCCTACCCGGGTTCACACTGAAGCTTTCTTT.

The V gene is TRBV5-5, the J gene TRBJ2-2; D possibly matches TRBD1 or TRBD2 (6 bases each). In germline, CDR1 is SGHKS, CDR2 YYEKEE (reference sequence). V was cut by 4 bases and J by 3 bases, with 13 bases left in between. The CDR3 is 15 amino acids. CDR3 DNA sequence: TGTGCCAGCAGCGGGGGGCACTGGGACACCGGGGAGCTGTTTTTT. Translation: CASSGGHWDTGELFF.

CDR3 in amino acids: CASSILAGGIDTQYF. The DNA of the CDR3 is TGTGCCAGCAGTATCTTAGCGGGAGGGATAGATACGCAGTATTTT. The genes are TRBV28 and TRBJ2-3, with TRBD2 matching over 11 bases. The CDR3 is 15 amino acids. The V gene end was trimmed by 5 bases and the J gene end by 5 bases; junction bases not matched to a gene: 6. CDR1 is MDHEN and CDR2 is SYDVKM in the germline V gene.